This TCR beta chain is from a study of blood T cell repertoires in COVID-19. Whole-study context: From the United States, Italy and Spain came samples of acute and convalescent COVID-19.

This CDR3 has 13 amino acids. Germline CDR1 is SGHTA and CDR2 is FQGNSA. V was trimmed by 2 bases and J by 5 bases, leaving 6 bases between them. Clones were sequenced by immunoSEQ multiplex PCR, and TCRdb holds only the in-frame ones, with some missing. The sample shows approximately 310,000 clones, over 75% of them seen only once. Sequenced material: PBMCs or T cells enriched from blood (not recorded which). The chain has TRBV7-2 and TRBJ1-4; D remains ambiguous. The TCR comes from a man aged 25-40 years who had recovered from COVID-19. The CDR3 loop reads CASSLSMNEKLFF. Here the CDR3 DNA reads TGTGCCAGCAGCTTATCAATGAATGAAAAACTGTTTTTT.